This T cell receptor (beta chain) was sequenced during a study of blood T cell repertoires in COVID-19. The overall study: Samples of COVID-19 (acute and convalescent) were obtained from the United States, Italy and Spain.

Profiled with immunoSEQ multiplex PCR; TCRdb holds only in-frame clones, not every one. The sample lists about 76,000 clones; 70% to 75% were seen once. The sequence came from a man in his 70s with acute or convalescent COVID-19. Material for sequencing was peripheral blood.

The DNA of the CDR3 is TGTGCCAGCAGCCCTACAGGGGCTGAAAAACTGTTTTTT. Protein: CASSPTGAEKLFF. The chain joins TRBV7-9 to TRBJ1-4; 7 positions agree with TRBD1. J gave up 7 bases and V 5 bases, and 4 bases lay outside the gene matches. This CDR3 has 13 residues. Germline V gives CDR1 SEHNR, CDR2 FQNEAQ (reference sequence).